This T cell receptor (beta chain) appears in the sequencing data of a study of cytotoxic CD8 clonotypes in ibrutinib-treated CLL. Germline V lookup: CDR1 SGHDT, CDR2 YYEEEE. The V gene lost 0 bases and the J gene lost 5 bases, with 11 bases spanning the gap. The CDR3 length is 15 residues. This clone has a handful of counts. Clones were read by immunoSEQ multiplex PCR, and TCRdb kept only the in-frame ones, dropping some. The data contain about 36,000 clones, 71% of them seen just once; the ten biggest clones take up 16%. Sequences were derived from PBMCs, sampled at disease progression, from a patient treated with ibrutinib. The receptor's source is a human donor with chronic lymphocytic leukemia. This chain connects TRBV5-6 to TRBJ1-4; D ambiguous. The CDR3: CASSLVRGANEKLFF. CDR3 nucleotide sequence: TGTGCCAGCAGCTTGGTCCGCGGCGCCAATGAAAAACTGTTTTTT.